The 8 T cell receptor beta chains listed next were all sequenced from one sample in a study of human T cells and chemical hapten exposure. From the RACE reads, TCRdb called clonotypes with MiXCR, one entry per CDR3 protein. The sample includes 65,000 to 90,000 distinct CDR3 sequences, about 15% seen only once; the top ten take approximately 4.6%. Time point noted: pre-sensitization, week 0. Treatment noted: therapeutic diphenylcyclopropenone sensitization with weekly scalp DPC. This material consisted of whole blood, taken in connection with sensitization to the hapten diphenylcyclopropenone (DPC). The receptors originated from a woman aged 45-65 years with alopecia areata. Some clones in this sample may be carry-over from other donors' samples.

This clonotype was found a few times. The rearrangement joins TRBV7-8 to TRBJ2-7; 11 bases match TRBD2. Germline-derived CDR1 and CDR2 are SGHVS and FQNEAQ. The J segment lost 6 bases and the V segment lost 5 bases, leaving 9 bases of the junction unmatched. The CDR3 has 15 amino acids. The CDR3 region has the DNA TGTGCCAGCAGCGTATTAGCGGGAGGGTCCGCCGAGCAGTACTTC. Its protein product is CASSVLAGGSAEQYF.

This clonotype was counted many times. The chain joins TRBV30 to TRBJ1-1, with D unresolved. V was shortened by 2 bases and J by 2 bases, with 6 bases between the two germline ends. Germline V gene sequence: CDR1 GTSNPN, CDR2 SVGIG (reference sequence). The CDR3 has 12 residues. The CDR3 nucleotides read TGTGCCTGGAGTTCCACAAACACTGAAGCTTTCTTT. Translation gives CAWSSTNTEAFF.

The gene calls are TRBV27 and TRBJ1-4; TRBD1 might be the D (5 bases). CDR1 is MNHEY, CDR2 SMNVEV, per germline (reference sequence). The CDR3 extends over 14 amino acids. V was trimmed by 6 bases and J by 8 bases, leaving 16 bases between them. In DNA form, the CDR3 reads TGTGCCAGCAGCCTTGGGGGAGATAGGGAAAAACTGTTTTTT. Translating gives CASSLGGDREKLFF.

There are a few counts of this clonotype. The chain couples TRBV6-2 or TRBV6-3 to TRBJ1-5; maybe TRBD1 (6 bases). The CDR3 consists of 15 residues. Between the trimmed V and J ends, which lost 6 bases and 1 base, there was a span of 13 bases. Germline V lookup: CDR1 MNHEY, CDR2 SVGEGT. CDR3 nucleotide sequence: TGTGCCAGCAGCAGAAGGGGGGGGAGCAATCAGCCCCAGCATTTT. This gives the protein CASSRRGGSNQPQHF.

This rearrangement joins TRBV27 to TRBJ1-1; 9 bases line up with TRBD1. Unmatched junction bases numbered 4, after V lost 2 bases and J lost 9 bases. The CDR3 sequence is 13 residues long. The germline CDR1 and CDR2 sequences are MNHEY and SMNVEV (reference sequence). The CDR3 region is CASSLLDRGKAFF. DNA of the CDR3: TGTGCCAGCAGTTTACTAGACAGGGGGAAAGCTTTCTTT.

This clonotype was counted between two and nine times. This sequence joins TRBV9 and TRBJ1-1, with unresolved D. The CDR3 spans 14 residues. From germline, CDR1 is SGDLS and CDR2 YYNGEE. Trimming took off 1 base at V and 3 bases at J, with 10 bases between the two ends. DNA of the CDR3: TGTGCCAGCAGCGTAAAGTTTAGGGACACTGAAGCTTTCTTT. Amino acids: CASSVKFRDTEAFF.

This clonotype came up a few times. The chain combines TRBV6-5 with TRBJ2-7; 7 positions agree with TRBD1. From germline, CDR1 is MNHEY and CDR2 SVGAGI. V dropped 6 bases and J dropped 3; count of bases not matched to a gene: 5. This CDR3 is built from 13 residues. The CDR3 DNA reads as TGTGCCAGCAGGCAGGGACAGTACTACGAGCAGTACTTC. Its translation is CASRQGQYYEQYF.

A few counts support this clonotype. This chain links TRBV20-1 with TRBJ2-1; D is undetermined. With 7 bases removed from V and 9 bases from J, the gap between germline ends came to 10 bases. The germline V gene encodes CDR1 DFQATT and CDR2 SNEGSKA (reference sequence). The CDR3 contains 10 residues. CDR3 coding DNA: TGCAGTGGACCACGGGTTGAGCAGTTCTTC. Protein product: CSGPRVEQFF.